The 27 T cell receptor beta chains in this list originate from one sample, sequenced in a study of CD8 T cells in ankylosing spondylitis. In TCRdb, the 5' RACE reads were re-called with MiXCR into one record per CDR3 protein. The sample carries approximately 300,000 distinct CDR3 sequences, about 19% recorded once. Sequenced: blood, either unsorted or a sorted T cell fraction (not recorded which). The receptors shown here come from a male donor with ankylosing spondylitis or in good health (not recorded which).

CDR3 amino acids: CASGREHTDTQYF. Here the CDR3 DNA reads TGTGCCAGCGGCCGGGAGCACACAGATACGCAGTATTTT. This sequence joins TRBV4-2 and TRBJ2-3; a possible D gene is TRBD2 (6 bases). Per the germline V gene, CDR1 is LGHNA and CDR2 is YNFKEQ. The germline V and J ends were trimmed by 8 bases and 2 bases, with 11 bases remaining between them. The CDR3 extends over 13 amino acids.

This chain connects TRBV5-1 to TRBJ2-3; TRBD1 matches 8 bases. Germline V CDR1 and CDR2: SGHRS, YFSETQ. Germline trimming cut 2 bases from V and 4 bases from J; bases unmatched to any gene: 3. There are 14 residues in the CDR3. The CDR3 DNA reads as TGCGCCAGCAGCTTCCAGGGGGCGGCAGATACGCAGTATTTT. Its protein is CASSFQGAADTQYF.

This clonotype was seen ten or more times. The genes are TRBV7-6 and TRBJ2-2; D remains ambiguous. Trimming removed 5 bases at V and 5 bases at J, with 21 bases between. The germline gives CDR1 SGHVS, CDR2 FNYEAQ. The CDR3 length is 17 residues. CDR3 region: CASSPSWVRADTGELFF. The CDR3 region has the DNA TGTGCCAGCAGCCCCAGTTGGGTTAGGGCTGATACCGGGGAGCTGTTTTTT.

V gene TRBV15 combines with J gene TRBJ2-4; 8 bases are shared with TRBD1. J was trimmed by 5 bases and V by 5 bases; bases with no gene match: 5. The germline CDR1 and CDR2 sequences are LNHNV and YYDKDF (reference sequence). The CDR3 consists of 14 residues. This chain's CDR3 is CATSGQGSQNIQYF. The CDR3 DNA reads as TGTGCCACCAGCGGACAGGGCTCCCAAAACATTCAGTACTTC.

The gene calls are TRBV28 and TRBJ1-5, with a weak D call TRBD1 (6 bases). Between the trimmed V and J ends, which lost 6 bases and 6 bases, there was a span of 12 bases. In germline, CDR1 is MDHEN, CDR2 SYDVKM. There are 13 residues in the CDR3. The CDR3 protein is CASRNREGQPQHF. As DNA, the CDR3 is TGTGCCAGCAGAAACAGGGAGGGTCAGCCCCAGCATTTT.

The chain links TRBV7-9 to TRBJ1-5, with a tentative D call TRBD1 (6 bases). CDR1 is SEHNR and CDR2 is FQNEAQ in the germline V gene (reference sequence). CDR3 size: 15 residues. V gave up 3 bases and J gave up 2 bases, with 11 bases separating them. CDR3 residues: CASSFEGGGNQPQHF. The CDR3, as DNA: TGTGCCAGCAGCTTTGAAGGGGGTGGCAATCAGCCCCAGCATTTT.

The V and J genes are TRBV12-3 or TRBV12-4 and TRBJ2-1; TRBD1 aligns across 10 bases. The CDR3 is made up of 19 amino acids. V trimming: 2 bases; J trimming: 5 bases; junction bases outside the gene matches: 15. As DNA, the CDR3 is TGTGCCAGCAGTTTACGGACAGGGGGTTCTAGCGGGTTAAACAATGAGCAGTTCTTC. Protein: CASSLRTGGSSGLNNEQFF.

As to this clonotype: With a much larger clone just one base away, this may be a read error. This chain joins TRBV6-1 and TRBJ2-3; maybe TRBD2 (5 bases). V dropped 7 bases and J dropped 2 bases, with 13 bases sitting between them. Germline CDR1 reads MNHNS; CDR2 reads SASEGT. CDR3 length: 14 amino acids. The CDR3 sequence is CASTSQRNTDTQYF. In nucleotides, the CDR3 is TGTGCCAGCACATCCCAGCGGAACACAGATACGCAGTATTTT.

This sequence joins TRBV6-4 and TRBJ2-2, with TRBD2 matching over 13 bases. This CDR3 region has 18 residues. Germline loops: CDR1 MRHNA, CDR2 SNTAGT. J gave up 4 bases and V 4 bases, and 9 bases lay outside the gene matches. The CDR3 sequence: CASSATTLAGGPTGELFF. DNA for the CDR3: TGTGCCAGCAGTGCGACGACACTAGCGGGGGGGCCCACCGGGGAGCTGTTTTTT.

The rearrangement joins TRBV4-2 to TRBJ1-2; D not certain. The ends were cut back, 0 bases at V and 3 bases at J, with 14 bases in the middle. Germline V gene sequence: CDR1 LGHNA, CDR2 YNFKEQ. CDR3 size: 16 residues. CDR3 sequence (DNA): TGTGCCAGCAGCCAAGAGGCCGGCAGGATATACTATGGCTACACCTTC. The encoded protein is CASSQEAGRIYYGYTF.

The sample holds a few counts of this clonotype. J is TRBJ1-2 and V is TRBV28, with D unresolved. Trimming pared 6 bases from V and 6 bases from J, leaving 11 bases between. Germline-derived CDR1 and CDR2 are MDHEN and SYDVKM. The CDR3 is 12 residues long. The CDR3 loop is CASSQQLHGYTF. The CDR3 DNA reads TGTGCCAGCAGCCAACAGCTCCATGGCTACACCTTC.

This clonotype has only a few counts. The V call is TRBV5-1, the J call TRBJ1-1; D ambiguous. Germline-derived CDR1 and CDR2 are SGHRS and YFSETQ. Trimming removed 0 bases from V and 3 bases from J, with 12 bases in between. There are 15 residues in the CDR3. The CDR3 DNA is TGCGCCAGCAGCTTGGAGGCAGGCGGACACACTGAAGCTTTCTTT. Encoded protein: CASSLEAGGHTEAFF. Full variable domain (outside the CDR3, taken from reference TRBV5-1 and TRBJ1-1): KAGVTQTPRYLIKTRGQQVTLSCSPISGHRSVSWYQQTPGQGLQFLFEYFSETQRNKGNFPGRFSGRQFSNSRSEMNVSTLELGDSALYLCASSLEAGGHTEAFFGQGTRLTVV.

The CDR3 reads CASWDRGGAFF. Written as DNA, the CDR3 is TGTGCCAGCTGGGACAGGGGGGGCGCTTTCTTT. V is TRBV12-3 or TRBV12-4 and J is TRBJ1-1; 11 bases are a match to TRBD1. CDR3 length equals 11 residues. J lost 11 bases, V lost 8 bases, and 4 bases had no gene match.

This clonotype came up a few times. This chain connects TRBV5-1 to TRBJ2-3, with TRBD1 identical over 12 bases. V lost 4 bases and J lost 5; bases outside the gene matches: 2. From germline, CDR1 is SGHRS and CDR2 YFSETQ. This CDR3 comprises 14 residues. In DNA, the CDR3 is TGCGCCAGCAGCAGGGACAGGGGGCAAGATACGCAGTATTTT. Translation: CASSRDRGQDTQYF.

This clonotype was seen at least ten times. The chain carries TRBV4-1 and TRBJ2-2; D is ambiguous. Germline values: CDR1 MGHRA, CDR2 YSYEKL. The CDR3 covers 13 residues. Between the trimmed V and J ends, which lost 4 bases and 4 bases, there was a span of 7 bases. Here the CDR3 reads CASSPPLTGELFF. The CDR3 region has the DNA TGCGCCAGCAGCCCTCCCCTCACCGGGGAGCTGTTTTTT.

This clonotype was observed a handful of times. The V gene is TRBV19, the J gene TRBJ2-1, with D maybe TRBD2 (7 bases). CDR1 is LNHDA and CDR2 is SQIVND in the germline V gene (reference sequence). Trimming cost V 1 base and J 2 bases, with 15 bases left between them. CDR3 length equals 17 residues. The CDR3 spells CASSIVGGRGAYNEQFF. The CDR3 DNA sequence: TGTGCCAGTAGTATAGTGGGGGGGCGCGGAGCCTACAATGAGCAGTTCTTC.

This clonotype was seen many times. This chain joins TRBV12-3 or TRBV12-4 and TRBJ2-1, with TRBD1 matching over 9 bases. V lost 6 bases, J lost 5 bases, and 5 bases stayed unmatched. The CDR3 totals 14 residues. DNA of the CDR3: TGTGCCAGCAGCCGGACAGGGGACAACAATGAGCAGTTCTTC. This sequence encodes CASSRTGDNNEQFF.

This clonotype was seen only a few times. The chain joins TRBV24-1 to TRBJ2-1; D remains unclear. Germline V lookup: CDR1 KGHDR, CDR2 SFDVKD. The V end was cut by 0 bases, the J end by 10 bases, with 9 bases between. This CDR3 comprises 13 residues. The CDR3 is CATSDLGNREQFF. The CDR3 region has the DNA TGTGCCACCAGTGATTTGGGGAACCGAGAGCAGTTCTTC.

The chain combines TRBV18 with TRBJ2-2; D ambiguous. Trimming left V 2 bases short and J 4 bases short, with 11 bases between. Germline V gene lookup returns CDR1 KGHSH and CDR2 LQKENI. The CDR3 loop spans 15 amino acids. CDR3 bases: TGTGCCAGCTCACCATTATCCGGATCCACCGGGGAGCTGTTTTTT. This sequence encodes CASSPLSGSTGELFF.

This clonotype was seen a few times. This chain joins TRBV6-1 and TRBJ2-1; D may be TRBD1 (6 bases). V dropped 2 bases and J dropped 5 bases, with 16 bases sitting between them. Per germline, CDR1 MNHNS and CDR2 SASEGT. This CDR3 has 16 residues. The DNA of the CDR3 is TGTGCCAGCAGTGAATCGACAGGACCCCCCCACAATGAGCAGTTCTTC. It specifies CASSESTGPPHNEQFF.

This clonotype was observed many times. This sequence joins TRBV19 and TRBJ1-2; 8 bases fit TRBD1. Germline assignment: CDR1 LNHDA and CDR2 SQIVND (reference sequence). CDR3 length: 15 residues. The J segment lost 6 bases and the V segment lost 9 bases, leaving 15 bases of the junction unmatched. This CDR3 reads CASPQDGRGRNGYTF. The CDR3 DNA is TGTGCCAGCCCCCAAGACGGCAGGGGGCGAAATGGCTACACCTTC.

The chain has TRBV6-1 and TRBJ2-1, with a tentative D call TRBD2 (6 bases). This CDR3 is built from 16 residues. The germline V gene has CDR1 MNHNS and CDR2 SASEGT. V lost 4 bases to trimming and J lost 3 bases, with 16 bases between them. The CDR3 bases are TGTGCCAGCAGTGGCAGCGCGGGACGACTCTACAATGAGCAGTTCTTC. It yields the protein CASSGSAGRLYNEQFF.

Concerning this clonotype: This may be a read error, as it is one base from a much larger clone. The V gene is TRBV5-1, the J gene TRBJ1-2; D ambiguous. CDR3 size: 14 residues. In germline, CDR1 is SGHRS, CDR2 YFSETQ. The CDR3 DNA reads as TGCGCCAGCAGCCAAGATCCGGCTAACTATAGCTACACCTTC. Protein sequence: CASSQDPANYSYTF.

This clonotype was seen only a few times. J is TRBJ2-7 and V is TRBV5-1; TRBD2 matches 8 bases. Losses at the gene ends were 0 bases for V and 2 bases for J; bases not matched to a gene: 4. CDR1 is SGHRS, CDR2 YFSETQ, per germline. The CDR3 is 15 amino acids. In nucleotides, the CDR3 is TGCGCCAGCAGCTTGGGAGTAGCGGGACCCTACGAGCAGTACGTC. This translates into CASSLGVAGPYEQYV.

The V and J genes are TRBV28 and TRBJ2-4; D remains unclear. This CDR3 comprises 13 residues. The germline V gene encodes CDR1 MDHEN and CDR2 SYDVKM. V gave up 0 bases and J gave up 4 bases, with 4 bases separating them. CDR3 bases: TGTGCCAGCAGTTTATGGGAGAAAAACATTCAGTACTTC. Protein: CASSLWEKNIQYF.

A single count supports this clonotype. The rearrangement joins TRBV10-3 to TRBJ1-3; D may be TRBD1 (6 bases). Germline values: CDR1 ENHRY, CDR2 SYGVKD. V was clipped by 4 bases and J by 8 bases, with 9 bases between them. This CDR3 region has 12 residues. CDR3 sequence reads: CAISAGEDTIYF. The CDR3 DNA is TGTGCCATCAGTGCAGGGGAGGACACCATATATTTT.

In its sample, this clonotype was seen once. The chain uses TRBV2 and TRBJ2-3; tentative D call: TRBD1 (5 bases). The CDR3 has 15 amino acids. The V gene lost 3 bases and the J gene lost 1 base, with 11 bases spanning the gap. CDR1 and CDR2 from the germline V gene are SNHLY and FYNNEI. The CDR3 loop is CASSDRVGGTDTQYF. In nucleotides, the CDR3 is TGTGCCAGCAGTGACAGGGTTGGGGGCACAGATACGCAGTATTTT.